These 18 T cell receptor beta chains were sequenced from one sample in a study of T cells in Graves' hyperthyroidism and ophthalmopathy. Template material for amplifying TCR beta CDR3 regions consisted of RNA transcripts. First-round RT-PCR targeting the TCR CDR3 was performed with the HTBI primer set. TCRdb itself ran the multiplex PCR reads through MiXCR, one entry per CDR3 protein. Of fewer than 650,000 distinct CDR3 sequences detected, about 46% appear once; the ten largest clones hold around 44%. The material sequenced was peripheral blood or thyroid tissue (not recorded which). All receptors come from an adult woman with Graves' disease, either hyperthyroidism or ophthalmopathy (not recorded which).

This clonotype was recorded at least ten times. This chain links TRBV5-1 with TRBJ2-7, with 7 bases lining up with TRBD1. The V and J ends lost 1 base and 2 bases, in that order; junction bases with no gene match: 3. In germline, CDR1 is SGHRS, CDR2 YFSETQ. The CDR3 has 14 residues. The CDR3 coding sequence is TGCGCCAGCAGCTTGCAGGGGGTTCCCTACGAGCAGTACTTC. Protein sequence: CASSLQGVPYEQYF.

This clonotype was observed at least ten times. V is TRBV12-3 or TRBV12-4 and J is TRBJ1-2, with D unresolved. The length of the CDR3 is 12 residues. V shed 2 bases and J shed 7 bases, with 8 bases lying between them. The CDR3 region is CASSLPARGYTF. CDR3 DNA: TGTGCCAGCAGTTTACCAGCCCGTGGCTACACCTTC.

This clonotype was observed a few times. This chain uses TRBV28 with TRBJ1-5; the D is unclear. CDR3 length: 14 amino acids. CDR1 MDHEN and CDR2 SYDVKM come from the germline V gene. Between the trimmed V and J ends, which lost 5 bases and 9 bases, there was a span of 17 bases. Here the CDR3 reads CASSLPLRVGPQHF. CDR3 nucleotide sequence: TGTGCCAGCAGTCTTCCCCTTCGGGTGGGGCCCCAGCATTTT.

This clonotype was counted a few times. The CDR3 loop reads CASSLGAASTSGANVLTF. Here the CDR3 DNA reads TGTGCCAGCAGCTTGGGGGCGGCCAGTACCTCTGGGGCCAACGTCCTGACTTTC. The chain couples TRBV5-8 to TRBJ2-6, with D unclear. Trimming cost V 0 bases and J 0 bases, with 13 bases left between them. This CDR3 is built from 18 residues. CDR1 SGHTS and CDR2 YDEGEE come from the germline V gene.

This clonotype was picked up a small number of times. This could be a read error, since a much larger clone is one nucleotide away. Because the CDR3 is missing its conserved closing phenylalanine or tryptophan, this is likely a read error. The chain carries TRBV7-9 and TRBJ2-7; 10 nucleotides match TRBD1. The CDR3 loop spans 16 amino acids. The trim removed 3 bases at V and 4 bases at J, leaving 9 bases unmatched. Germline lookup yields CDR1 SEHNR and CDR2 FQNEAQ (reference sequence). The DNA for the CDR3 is TGTGCCAGCAGCTTCCACCTCGGACAGGGGGAATACGAGCAGTACCTC. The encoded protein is CASSFHLGQGEYEQYL.

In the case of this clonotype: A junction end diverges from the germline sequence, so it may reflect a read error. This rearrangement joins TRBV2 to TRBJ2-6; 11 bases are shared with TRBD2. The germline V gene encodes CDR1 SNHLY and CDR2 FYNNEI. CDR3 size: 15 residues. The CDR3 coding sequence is TGTGCCAGCAGCTCCCTTAGCGGGAGGGCGAACGTCCTGACTTTC. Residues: CASSSLSGRANVLTF.

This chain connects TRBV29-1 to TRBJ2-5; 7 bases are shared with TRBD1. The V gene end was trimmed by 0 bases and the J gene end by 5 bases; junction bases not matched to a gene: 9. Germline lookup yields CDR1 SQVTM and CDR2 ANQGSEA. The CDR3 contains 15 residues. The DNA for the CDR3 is TGCAGCGTTGAAGATTGGGGACAGAAAGGGGAGACCCAGTACTTC. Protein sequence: CSVEDWGQKGETQYF.

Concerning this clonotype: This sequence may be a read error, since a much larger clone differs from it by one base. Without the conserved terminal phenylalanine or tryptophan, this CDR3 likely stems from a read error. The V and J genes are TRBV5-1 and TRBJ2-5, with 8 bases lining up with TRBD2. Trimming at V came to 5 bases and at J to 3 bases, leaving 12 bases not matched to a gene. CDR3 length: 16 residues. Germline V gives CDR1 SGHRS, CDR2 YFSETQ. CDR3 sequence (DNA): TGCGCCAGCAGGGGCGGTTCGGGAGGGCTAGAAGAGACCCAGTACCTC. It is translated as CASRGGSGGLEETQYL.

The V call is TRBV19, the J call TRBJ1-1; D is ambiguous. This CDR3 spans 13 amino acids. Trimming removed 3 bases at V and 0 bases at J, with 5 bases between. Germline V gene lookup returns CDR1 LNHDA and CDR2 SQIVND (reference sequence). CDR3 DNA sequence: TGTGCCAGTAGTATTACGGTGAACACTGAAGCTTTCTTT. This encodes CASSITVNTEAFF.

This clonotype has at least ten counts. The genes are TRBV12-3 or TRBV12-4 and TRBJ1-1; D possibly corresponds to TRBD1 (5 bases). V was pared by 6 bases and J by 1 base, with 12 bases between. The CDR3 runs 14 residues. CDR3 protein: CASSSYQGNTEAFF. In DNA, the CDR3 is TGTGCCAGCAGCTCCTACCAGGGGAACACTGAAGCTTTCTTT.

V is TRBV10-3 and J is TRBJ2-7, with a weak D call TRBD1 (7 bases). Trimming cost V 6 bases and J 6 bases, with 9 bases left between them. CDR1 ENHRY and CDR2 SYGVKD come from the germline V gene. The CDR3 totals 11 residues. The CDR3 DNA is TGTGCCATCAGGCAGGGGGGCGAGCAGTACTTC. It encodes CAIRQGGEQYF.

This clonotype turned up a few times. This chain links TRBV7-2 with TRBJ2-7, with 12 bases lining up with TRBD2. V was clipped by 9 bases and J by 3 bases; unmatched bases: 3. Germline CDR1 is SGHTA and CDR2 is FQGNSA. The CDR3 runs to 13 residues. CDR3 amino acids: CASRLAGDYEQYF. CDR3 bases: TGTGCCAGTAGACTAGCGGGGGACTACGAGCAGTACTTC.

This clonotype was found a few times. CDR3 in DNA: TGTGCCACCAGCAGAAATCCCTCCTGGACAGGCGGAGGTGGCTACACCTTC. As protein: CATSRNPSWTGGGGYTF. The chain links TRBV15 to TRBJ1-2; 7 bases agree with TRBD1. The CDR3 loop spans 17 amino acids. Germline CDR1 and CDR2: LNHNV and YYDKDF (reference sequence). Losses at the gene ends were 2 bases for V and 7 bases for J; bases not matched to a gene: 16.

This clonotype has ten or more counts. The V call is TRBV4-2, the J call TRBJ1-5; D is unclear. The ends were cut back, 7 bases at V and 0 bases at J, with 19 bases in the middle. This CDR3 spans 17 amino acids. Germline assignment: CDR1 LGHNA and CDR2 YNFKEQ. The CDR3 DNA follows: TGTGCCAGCATGCCGGACTCACTGATTTATAGCAATCAGCCCCAGCATTTT. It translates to CASMPDSLIYSNQPQHF.

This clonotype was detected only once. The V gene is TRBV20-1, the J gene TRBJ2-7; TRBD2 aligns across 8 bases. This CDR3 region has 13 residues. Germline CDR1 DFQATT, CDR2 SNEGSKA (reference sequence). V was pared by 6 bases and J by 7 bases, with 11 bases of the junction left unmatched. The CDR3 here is CSAREDWVGEQYF. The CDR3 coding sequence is TGCAGTGCGCGGGAGGACTGGGTTGGAGAGCAGTACTTC.

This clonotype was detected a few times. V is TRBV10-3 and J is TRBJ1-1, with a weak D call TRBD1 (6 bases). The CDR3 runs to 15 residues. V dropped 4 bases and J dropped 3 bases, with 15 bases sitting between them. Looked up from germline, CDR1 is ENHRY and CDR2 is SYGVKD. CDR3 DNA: TGTGCCATCAGTGCCCTAACAGGGACGGACACTGAAGCTTTCTTT. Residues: CAISALTGTDTEAFF.

CDR3 coding DNA: TGTGCCAGCAGCCTACCCGAGAACACCGGGGAGCTGTTTTTT. Translating gives CASSLPENTGELFF. The chain joins TRBV7-3 to TRBJ2-2; the D is unclear. Germline CDR1 is SGHTA and CDR2 is FQGTGA. This CDR3 spans 14 amino acids. Trimming pared 5 bases from V and 1 base from J, leaving 8 bases between.

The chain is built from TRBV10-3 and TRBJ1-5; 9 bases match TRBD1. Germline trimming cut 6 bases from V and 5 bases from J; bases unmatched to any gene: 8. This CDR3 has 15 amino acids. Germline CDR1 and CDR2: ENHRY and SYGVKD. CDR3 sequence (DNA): TGTGCCATCAGCCACGATAACAGGGGGCATCAGCCCCAGCATTTT. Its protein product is CAISHDNRGHQPQHF.